The 25 T cell receptor beta chains below were found in one sample sequenced in a study of a mutant IDH1 vaccine in newly diagnosed glioma. Time point meaning: week 35, safety follow-up. Vaccination used 300 ug of mutant IDH1 20-mer peptide per dose, with topical imiquimod. Antigens for these TCRs are unknown. The protocol was immunoSEQ multiplex PCR, while the TCRdb copy is restricted to in-frame clones and leaves out a portion. The sample lists fewer than 90,000 clones, more than 70% occurring once. The material sequenced was PBMCs, taken from a glioma patient whose treatment included an IDH1 peptide vaccine. All receptors derive from a man in his late teens or twenties with glioma.

The chain uses TRBV25-1 and TRBJ1-3; D not certain. The CDR3 contains 14 residues. CDR1 and CDR2 from the germline V gene are MGHDK and SYGVNS. Trimming left V 4 bases short and J 1 base short, with 8 bases between. This CDR3 is CASSVWGSGNTIYF. The CDR3 bases are TGTGCCAGCAGTGTCTGGGGTTCTGGAAACACCATATATTTT.

V and J are TRBV28 and TRBJ2-7, with 7 bases identical to TRBD1. This CDR3 is 15 amino acids long. Per the germline V gene, CDR1 is MDHEN and CDR2 is SYDVKM. V was clipped by 5 bases and J by 0 bases; unmatched bases: 7. The CDR3: CASSPRDRISYEQYF. The CDR3 DNA follows: TGTGCCAGCAGTCCCCGGGACAGAATCTCCTACGAGCAGTACTTC.

The V and J genes are TRBV27 and TRBJ2-3; 8 bases are shared with TRBD2. The V and J ends lost 5 bases and 5 bases, in that order; junction bases with no gene match: 9. Per germline, CDR1 MNHEY and CDR2 SMNVEV (reference sequence). The CDR3 is made up of 15 amino acids. Here the CDR3 reads CASSPRGTRGDTQYF. CDR3 in DNA: TGTGCCAGCAGTCCCCGCGGGACTAGGGGAGATACGCAGTATTTT.

The V call is TRBV7-9, the J call TRBJ1-5, with 7 positions matching TRBD1. The CDR3 extends over 16 amino acids. V shed 4 bases and J 6 bases; nucleotides not matched to a gene: 12. Germline lookup yields CDR1 SEHNR and CDR2 FQNEAQ (reference sequence). The CDR3 coding sequence is TGTGCCAGCAGCTCTTACTCCGGGACAGACGCTCAGCCCCAGCATTTT. Its protein product is CASSSYSGTDAQPQHF.

This sequence joins TRBV6-5 and TRBJ1-6; D may be TRBD1 (5 bases). The CDR3 loop spans 14 amino acids. The V end lost 11 bases, the J end lost 6 bases, and 17 bases lay between the germline ends. Germline V lookup: CDR1 MNHEY, CDR2 SVGAGI. The CDR3 sequence is CAGIGELGNSPLHF. In nucleotides, the CDR3 is TGTGCCGGGATAGGGGAGTTAGGTAATTCACCCCTCCACTTT.

This chain connects TRBV5-4 to TRBJ2-2; D unclear. This CDR3 has 12 amino acids. The V end lost 5 bases, the J end lost 10 bases, and 12 bases lay between the germline ends. Germline-derived CDR1 and CDR2 are SGHNT and YYREEE (reference sequence). CDR3 in DNA: TGTGCCAGCAGTTCTGGACCCCAGGAGCTGTTTTTT. As protein: CASSSGPQELFF. The variable domain in full, with the rest retrieved from reference TRBV5-4 and TRBJ2-2, is ETGVTQSPTHLIKTRGQQVTLRCSSQSGHNTVSWYQQALGQGPQFIFQYYREEENGRGNFPPRFSGLQFPNYSSELNVNALELDDSALYLCASSSGPQELFFGEGSRLTVL.

This rearrangement joins TRBV5-6 to TRBJ1-1; D unclear. The germline CDR1 and CDR2 sequences are SGHDT and YYEEEE. The CDR3 extends over 12 amino acids. Trimming shortened V by 0 bases and J by 7 bases, and 7 bases separated the two germline ends. CDR3: CASSLAEVEAFF. CDR3 coding DNA: TGTGCCAGCAGCTTGGCGGAGGTTGAAGCTTTCTTT.

This clone was seen only once. The V gene is TRBV7-2, the J gene TRBJ1-2; TRBD1 matches at 9 bases. Germline trimming cut 5 bases from V and 8 bases from J; bases unmatched to any gene: 18. Germline lookup yields CDR1 SGHTA and CDR2 FQGNSA. This CDR3 has 17 amino acids. The CDR3 DNA reads as TGTGCCAGCAGCCCCTCGGGACAGGGAATGAATTCGGGGGGCTACACCTTC. Amino acid sequence: CASSPSGQGMNSGGYTF.

The chain uses TRBV5-5 and TRBJ1-1; D is possibly TRBD1 (5 bases). Trimming pared 0 bases from V and 1 base from J, leaving 13 bases between. Germline CDR1 SGHKS, CDR2 YYEKEE (reference sequence). This CDR3 region has 16 residues. CDR3 sequence reads: CASSLGALTGNTEAFF. CDR3 DNA: TGTGCCAGCAGCTTGGGGGCGTTAACAGGGAACACTGAAGCTTTCTTT.

The chain is built from TRBV4-1 and TRBJ1-2; 8 positions agree with TRBD1. Germline V lookup: CDR1 MGHRA, CDR2 YSYEKL. CDR3 length: 15 amino acids. V was pared by 0 bases and J by 8 bases, with 8 bases of the junction left unmatched. In DNA, the CDR3 is TGCGCCAGCAGCCAAGACAGGACAGGGCATAAGGGCTACACCTTC. This gives the protein CASSQDRTGHKGYTF.

The chain couples TRBV10-3 to TRBJ2-7, with TRBD1 identical over 8 bases. The germline CDR1 and CDR2 sequences are ENHRY and SYGVKD. The CDR3 runs 16 residues. J gave up 3 bases and V 3 bases, and 10 bases lay outside the gene matches. CDR3 in DNA: TGTGCCATCAGTGACGGTTACGGGACAGGAGTCTACGAGCAGTACTTC. Translation gives CAISDGYGTGVYEQYF.

The rearrangement uses TRBV10-3 and TRBJ1-6; D ambiguous. This CDR3 is 13 amino acids long. Trimming took 3 bases from V and 8 from J, leaving 8 bases between them. Germline V gene lookup returns CDR1 ENHRY and CDR2 SYGVKD. The CDR3: CAISEMGDSPLHF. In DNA form, the CDR3 reads TGTGCCATCAGTGAAATGGGTGATTCACCCCTCCACTTT.

This clone has a handful of counts. V usage is TRBV30 and J usage is TRBJ1-1, with D hard to call. The CDR3 is 14 amino acids. CDR1 and CDR2 from the germline V gene are GTSNPN and SVGIG (reference sequence). V lost 0 bases to trimming and J lost 6 bases, with 14 bases between them. CDR3 region: CAWSVDGGGSEAFF. CDR3 DNA sequence: TGTGCCTGGAGTGTAGACGGTGGAGGTTCTGAAGCTTTCTTT. Drawing the rest from reference TRBV30 and TRBJ1-1, the complete variable domain is SQTIHQWPATLVQPVGSPLSLECTVEGTSNPNLYWYRQAAGRGLQLLFYSVGIGQISSEVPQNLSASRPQDRQFILSSKKLLLSDSGFYLCAWSVDGGGSEAFFGQGTRLTVV.

This chain connects TRBV4-3 to TRBJ1-3; D uncertain. The V end lost 4 bases, the J end lost 2 bases, and 15 bases lay between the germline ends. The CDR3 is 16 residues long. Germline V gene lookup returns CDR1 LGHNA and CDR2 YSLEER. The CDR3 DNA is TGCGCCAGCAGCCCGTCGGACCCCGCGGCTGGAAACACCATATATTTT. It codes for CASSPSDPAAGNTIYF.

The gene calls are TRBV9 and TRBJ1-4, with 9 bases identical to TRBD1. The CDR3 contains 18 residues. Per germline, CDR1 SGDLS and CDR2 YYNGEE. The V gene end was trimmed by 4 bases and the J gene end by 0 bases; junction bases not matched to a gene: 10. The CDR3 DNA sequence: TGTGCCAGCAGCTTCCGGGACAGGGTGACTACAACTAATGAAAAACTGTTTTTT. Translation gives CASSFRDRVTTTNEKLFF.

This chain links TRBV30 with TRBJ2-3; D call uncertain. V shed 0 bases and J shed 3 bases, with 10 bases lying between them. Per germline, CDR1 GTSNPN and CDR2 SVGIG (reference sequence). The CDR3 has 14 amino acids. The CDR3 nucleotides are TGTGCCTGGAGTGTGGGTCTAGAAACAGATACGCAGTATTTT. Its translation: CAWSVGLETDTQYF.

The chain carries TRBV4-3 and TRBJ1-1; D possibly corresponds to TRBD1 (5 bases). Germline V gives CDR1 LGHNA, CDR2 YSLEER. Trimming took off 0 bases at V and 4 bases at J, with 15 bases between the two ends. The CDR3 is 16 residues long. For the CDR3, the DNA is TGCGCCAGCAGCCAAGATCACGGGGCATGGGGCACTGAAGCTTTCTTT. It specifies CASSQDHGAWGTEAFF.

This clone was found once. The V call is TRBV5-1, the J call TRBJ2-7, with 7 positions matching TRBD2. The V gene end was trimmed by 7 bases and the J gene end by 6 bases; junction bases not matched to a gene: 10. Looked up from germline, CDR1 is SGHRS and CDR2 is YFSETQ. The CDR3 consists of 13 residues. In nucleotides, the CDR3 is TGCGCCAGCGGGGAGGGCAGTCTCGGCGAGCAGTACTTC. This sequence encodes CASGEGSLGEQYF.

This chain connects TRBV5-1 to TRBJ1-1; possibly TRBD1 for D (6 bases). CDR1 is SGHRS, CDR2 YFSETQ, per germline. V was pared by 1 base and J by 2 bases, with 12 bases between. This CDR3 is 15 amino acids long. For the CDR3, the DNA is TGCGCCAGCAGCTTGCTACAGGGTCGAAACACTGAAGCTTTCTTT. Amino acids: CASSLLQGRNTEAFF.

In DNA, the CDR3 is TGTGCCAGCAGCCAAGCTAACCTAAAAGAGACCCAGTACTTC. Translating gives CASSQANLKETQYF. J is TRBJ2-5 and V is TRBV4-2; D gene unclear. Trimming took 1 base from V and 3 from J, leaving 9 bases between them. CDR1 is LGHNA, CDR2 YNFKEQ, per germline. The CDR3 extends over 14 amino acids.

The rearrangement uses TRBV19 and TRBJ1-2; TRBD1 aligns across 9 bases. This CDR3 has 13 residues. Germline-derived CDR1 and CDR2 are LNHDA and SQIVND (reference sequence). Germline trimming cut 8 bases from V and 8 bases from J; bases unmatched to any gene: 9. The CDR3 is CASYGDRVQGYTF. In nucleotides, the CDR3 is TGTGCCAGTTACGGGGACAGGGTACAAGGCTACACCTTC.

The table lists this clone with a few counts. This rearrangement joins TRBV4-1 to TRBJ1-4, with D maybe TRBD1 (5 bases). Germline CDR1 is MGHRA and CDR2 is YSYEKL. The CDR3 is made up of 16 amino acids. Trimming left V 1 base short and J 8 bases short, with 17 bases between. The CDR3 reads CASSQVAGIHNEKLFF. CDR3 sequence (DNA): TGCGCCAGCAGCCAAGTCGCAGGGATCCACAACGAAAAACTGTTTTTT.

This rearrangement joins TRBV15 to TRBJ1-2; D is perhaps TRBD1 (6 bases). CDR1 and CDR2 (germline): LNHNV, YYDKDF (reference sequence). CDR3 size: 16 residues. V was cut by 3 bases and J by 1 base, with 15 bases left in between. Written as DNA, the CDR3 is TGTGCCACCAGCAGCGGGGGCCTAGGAGGTAACTATGGCTACACCTTC. This gives the protein CATSSGGLGGNYGYTF.

This clone came up once. V and J are TRBV5-5 and TRBJ1-2, with a possible D match to TRBD1 (5 bases). Germline CDR1 and CDR2: SGHKS and YYEKEE (reference sequence). This CDR3 spans 13 amino acids. V was clipped by 5 bases and J by 6 bases, with 14 bases between them. As DNA, the CDR3 is TGTGCCAGCAGTTGGGGCTGGATGGATGGCTACACCTTC. Residues: CASSWGWMDGYTF.

The chain joins TRBV29-1 to TRBJ2-1, with TRBD2 matching over 12 bases. The CDR3 consists of 15 residues. Germline CDR1 and CDR2: SQVTM and ANQGSEA. The ends lost 6 bases at V and 0 bases at J; junction bases unmatched: 3. The CDR3 DNA sequence: TGCAGCGTCTTGACTAGCGGGAGCTCCTACAATGAGCAGTTCTTC. It codes for CSVLTSGSSYNEQFF.